This TCR beta chain was captured by sequencing in a study of T-cell reconstitution after alpha-beta-depleted transplantation in children. Study-wide points: Once a year had passed after transplant, T-cell counts and diversity came mostly from newly produced T cells. Reportedly, only several hundred clones from non-depleted graft cells drove alpha-beta T-cell counts at about two months. For some patients, TCRbeta diversity was high at day 60 because of recipient T cells and thymic progenitors that survived.

Trimming took 5 bases from V and 1 from J, leaving 9 bases between them. CDR3 length: 14 amino acids. Germline V lookup: CDR1 MNHEY, CDR2 SMNVEV (reference sequence). In its sample, this clonotype was seen many times. No antigen is known for it. Using unique molecular identifiers, the investigators prepared the TCRbeta library. Using its own MiXCR run on the PCR reads, TCRdb lists one record per CDR3 protein. Among about 110,000 distinct CDR3 sequences listed, 5% to 8% were seen once. The chain carries TRBV27 and TRBJ1-5; D ambiguous. The source of this sequence is a male patient aged 2 to 9 who had a stem cell transplant for acute lymphoblastic leukemia, so the T cells may come from the graft donor. Sequenced here: PBMCs, mostly from graft donor cells, sampled 360 days after TCRalphabeta/CD19-depleted stem cell transplant. The CDR3 DNA follows: TGTGCCAGCAGTACTGGGCGGAGCAATCAGCCCCAGCATTTT. Amino acid sequence: CASSTGRSNQPQHF.